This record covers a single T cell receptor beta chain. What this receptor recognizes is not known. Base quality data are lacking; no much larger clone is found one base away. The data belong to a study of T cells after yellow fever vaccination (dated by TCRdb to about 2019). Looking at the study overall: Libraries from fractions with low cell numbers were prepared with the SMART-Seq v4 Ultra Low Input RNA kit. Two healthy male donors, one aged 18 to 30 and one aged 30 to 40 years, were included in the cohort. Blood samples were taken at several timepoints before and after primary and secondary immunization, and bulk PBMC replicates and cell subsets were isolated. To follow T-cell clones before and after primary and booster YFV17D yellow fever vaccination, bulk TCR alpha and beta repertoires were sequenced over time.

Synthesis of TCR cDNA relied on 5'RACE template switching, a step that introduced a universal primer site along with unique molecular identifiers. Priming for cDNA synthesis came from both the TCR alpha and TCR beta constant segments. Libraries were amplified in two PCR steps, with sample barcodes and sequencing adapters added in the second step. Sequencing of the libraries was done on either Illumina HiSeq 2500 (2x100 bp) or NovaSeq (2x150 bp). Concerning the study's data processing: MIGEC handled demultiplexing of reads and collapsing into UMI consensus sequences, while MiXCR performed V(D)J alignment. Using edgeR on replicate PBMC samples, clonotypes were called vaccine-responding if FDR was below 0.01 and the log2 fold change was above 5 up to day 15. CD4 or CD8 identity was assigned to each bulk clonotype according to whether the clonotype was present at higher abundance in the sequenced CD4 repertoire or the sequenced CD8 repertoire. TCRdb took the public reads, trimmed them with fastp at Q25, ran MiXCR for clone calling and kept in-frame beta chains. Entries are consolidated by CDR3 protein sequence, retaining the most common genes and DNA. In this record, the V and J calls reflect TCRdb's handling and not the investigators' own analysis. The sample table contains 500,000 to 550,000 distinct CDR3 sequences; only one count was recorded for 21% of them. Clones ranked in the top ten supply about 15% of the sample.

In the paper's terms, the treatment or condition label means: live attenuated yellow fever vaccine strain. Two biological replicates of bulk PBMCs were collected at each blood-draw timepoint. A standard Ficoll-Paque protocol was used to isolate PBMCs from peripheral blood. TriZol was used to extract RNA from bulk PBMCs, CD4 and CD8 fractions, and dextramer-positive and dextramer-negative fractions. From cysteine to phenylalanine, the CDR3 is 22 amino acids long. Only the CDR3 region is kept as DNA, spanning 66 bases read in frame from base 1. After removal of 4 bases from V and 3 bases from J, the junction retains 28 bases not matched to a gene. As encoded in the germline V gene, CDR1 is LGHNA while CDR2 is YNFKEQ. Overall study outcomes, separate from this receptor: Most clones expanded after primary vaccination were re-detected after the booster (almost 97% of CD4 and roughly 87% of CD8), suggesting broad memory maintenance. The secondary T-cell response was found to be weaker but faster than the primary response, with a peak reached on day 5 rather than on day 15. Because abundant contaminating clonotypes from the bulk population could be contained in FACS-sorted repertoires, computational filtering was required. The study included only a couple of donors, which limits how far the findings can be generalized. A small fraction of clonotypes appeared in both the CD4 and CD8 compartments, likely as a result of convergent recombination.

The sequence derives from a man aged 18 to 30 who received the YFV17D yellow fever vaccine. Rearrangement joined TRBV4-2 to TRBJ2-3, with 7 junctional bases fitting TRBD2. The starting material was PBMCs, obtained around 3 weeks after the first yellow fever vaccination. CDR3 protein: CASSPTTGPHFGLDGYTDTQYF. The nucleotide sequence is TGTGCCAGCAGCCCAACCACGGGGCCTCATTTTGGACTAGACGGGTATACAGATACGCAGTATTTT.